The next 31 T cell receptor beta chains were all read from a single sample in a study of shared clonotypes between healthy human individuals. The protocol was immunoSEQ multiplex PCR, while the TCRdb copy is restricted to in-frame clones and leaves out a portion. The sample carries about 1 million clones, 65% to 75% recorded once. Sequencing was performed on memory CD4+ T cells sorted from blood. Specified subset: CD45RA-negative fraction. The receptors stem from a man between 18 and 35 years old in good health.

The CDR3 is CASSEAGGRNEQFF. CDR3 coding DNA: TGTGCCAGCAGTGAAGCGGGAGGGCGCAATGAGCAGTTCTTC. The chain carries TRBV25-1 and TRBJ2-1; TRBD2 matches at 9 bases. CDR1 and CDR2 (germline): MGHDK, SYGVNS. CDR3 size: 14 residues. Losses at the gene ends were 2 bases for V and 6 bases for J; bases not matched to a gene: 2.

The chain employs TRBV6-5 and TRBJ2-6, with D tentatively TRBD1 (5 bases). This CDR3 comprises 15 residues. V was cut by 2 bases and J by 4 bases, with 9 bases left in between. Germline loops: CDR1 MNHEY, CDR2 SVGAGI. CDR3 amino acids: CASSYIGAGANVLTF. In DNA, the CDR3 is TGTGCCAGCAGTTACATAGGGGCCGGGGCCAACGTCCTGACTTTC.

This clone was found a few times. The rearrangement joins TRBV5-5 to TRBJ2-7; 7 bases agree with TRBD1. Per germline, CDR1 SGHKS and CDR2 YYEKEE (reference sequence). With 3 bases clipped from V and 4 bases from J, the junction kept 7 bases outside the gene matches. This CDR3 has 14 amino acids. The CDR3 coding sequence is TGTGCCAGCAGCTCCGGGACAGCTTTTTACGAGCAGTACTTC. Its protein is CASSSGTAFYEQYF.

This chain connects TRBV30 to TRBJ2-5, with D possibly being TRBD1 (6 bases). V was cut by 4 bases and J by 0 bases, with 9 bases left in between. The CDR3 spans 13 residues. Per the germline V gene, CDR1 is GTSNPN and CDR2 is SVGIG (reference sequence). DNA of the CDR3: TGTGCCTGGACCAGGGGTTACCAAGAGACCCAGTACTTC. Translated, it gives CAWTRGYQETQYF.

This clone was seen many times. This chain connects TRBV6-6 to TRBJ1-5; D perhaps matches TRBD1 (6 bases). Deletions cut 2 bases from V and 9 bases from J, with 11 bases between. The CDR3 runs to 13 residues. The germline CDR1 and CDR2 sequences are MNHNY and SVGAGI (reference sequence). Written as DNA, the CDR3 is TGTGCCAGCAGTTACAGGGGGGATCCGCCCCAGCATTTT. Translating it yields CASSYRGDPPQHF.

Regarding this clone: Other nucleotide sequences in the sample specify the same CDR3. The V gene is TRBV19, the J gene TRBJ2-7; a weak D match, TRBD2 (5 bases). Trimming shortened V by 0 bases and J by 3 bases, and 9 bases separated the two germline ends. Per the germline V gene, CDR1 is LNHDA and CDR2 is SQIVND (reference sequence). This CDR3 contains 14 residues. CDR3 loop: CASSIDRGSYEQYF. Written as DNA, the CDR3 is TGTGCCAGTAGTATAGATCGGGGAAGCTACGAGCAGTACTTC. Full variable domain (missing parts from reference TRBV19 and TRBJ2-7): DGGITQSPKYLFRKEGQNVTLSCEQNLNHDAMYWYRQDPGQGLRLIYYSQIVNDFQKGDIAEGYSVSREKKESFPLTVTSAQKNPTAFYLCASSIDRGSYEQYFGPGTRLTVT.

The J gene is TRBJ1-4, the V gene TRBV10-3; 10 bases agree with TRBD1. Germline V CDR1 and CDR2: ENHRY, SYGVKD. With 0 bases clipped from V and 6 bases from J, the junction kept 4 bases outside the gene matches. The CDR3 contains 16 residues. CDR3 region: CAISESRGTGDEKLFF. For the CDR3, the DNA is TGTGCCATCAGTGAGTCGAGGGGGACAGGGGATGAAAAACTGTTTTTT.

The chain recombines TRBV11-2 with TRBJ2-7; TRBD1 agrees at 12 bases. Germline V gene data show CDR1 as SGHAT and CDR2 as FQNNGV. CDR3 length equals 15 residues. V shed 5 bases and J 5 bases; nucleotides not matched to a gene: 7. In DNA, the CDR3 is TGTGCCAGCAGCCCCCAGGGGACAGGGGGCAACGAGCAGTACTTC. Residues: CASSPQGTGGNEQYF.

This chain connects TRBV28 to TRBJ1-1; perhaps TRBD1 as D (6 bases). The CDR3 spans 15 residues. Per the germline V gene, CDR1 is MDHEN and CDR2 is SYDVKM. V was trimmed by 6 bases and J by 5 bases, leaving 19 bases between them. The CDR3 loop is CASSPRDTGRTEAFF. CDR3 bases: TGTGCCAGCAGCCCAAGGGACACAGGGAGAACTGAAGCTTTCTTT. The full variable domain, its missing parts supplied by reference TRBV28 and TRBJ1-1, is DVKVTQSSRYLVKRTGEKVFLECVQDMDHENMFWYRQDPGLGLRLIYFSYDVKMKEKGDIPEGYSVSREKKERFSLILESASTNQTSMYLCASSPRDTGRTEAFFGQGTRLTVV.

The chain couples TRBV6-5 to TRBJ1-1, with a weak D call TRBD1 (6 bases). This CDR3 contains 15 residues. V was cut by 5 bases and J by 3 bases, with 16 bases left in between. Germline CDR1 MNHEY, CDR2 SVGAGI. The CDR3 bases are TGTGCCAGCAGTAAAACAGGGATCGTCTACACTGAAGCTTTCTTT. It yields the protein CASSKTGIVYTEAFF.

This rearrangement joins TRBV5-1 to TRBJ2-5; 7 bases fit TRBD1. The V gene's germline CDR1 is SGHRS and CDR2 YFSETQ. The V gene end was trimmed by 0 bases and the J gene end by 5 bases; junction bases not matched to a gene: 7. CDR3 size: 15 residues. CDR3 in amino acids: CASSLEGAEKETQYF. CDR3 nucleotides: TGCGCCAGCAGCTTGGAGGGGGCTGAGAAGGAGACCCAGTACTTC.

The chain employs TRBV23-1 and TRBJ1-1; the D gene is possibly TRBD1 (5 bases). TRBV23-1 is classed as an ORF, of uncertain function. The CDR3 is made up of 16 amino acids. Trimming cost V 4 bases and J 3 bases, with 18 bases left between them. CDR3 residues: CASSRPFTRDYTEAFF. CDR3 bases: TGCGCCAGCAGTCGCCCTTTTACTCGGGACTACACTGAAGCTTTCTTT.

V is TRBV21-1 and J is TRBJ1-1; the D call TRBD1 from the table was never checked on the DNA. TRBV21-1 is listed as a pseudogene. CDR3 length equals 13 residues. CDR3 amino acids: CASSGTGGTEAFF. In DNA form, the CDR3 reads TGTGCCAGCAGCGGGACAGGGGGGACTGAAGCTTTCTTT.

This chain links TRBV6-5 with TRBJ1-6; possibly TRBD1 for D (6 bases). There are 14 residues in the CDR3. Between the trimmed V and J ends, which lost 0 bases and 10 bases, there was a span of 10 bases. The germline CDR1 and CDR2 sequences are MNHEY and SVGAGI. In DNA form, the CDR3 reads TGTGCCAGCAGTTACTCTCGGACAGCATCACCCCTCCACTTT. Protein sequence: CASSYSRTASPLHF.

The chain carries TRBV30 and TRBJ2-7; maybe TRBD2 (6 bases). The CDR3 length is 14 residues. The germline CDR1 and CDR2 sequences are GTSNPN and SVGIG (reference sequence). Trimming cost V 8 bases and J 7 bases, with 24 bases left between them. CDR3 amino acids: CARRNGGVAREQYF. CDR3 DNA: TGTGCCCGTCGGAACGGAGGGGTTGCGAGGGAGCAGTACTTC.

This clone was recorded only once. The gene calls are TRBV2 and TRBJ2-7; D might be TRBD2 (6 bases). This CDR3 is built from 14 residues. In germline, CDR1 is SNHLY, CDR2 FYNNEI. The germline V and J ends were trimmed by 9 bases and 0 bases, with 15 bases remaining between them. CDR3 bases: TGTGCCAGTCAGGGACTCCGGAGCTCCTACGAGCAGTACTTC. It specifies CASQGLRSSYEQYF.

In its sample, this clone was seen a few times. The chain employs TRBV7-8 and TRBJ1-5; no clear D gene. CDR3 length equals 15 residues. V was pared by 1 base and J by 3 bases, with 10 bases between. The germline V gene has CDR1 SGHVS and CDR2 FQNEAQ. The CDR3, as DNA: TGTGCCAGCAGCTTAGGTTCCGGGAACAATCAGCCCCAGCATTTT. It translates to CASSLGSGNNQPQHF. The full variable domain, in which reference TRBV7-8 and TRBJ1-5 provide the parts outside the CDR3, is GAGVSQSPRYKVAKRGQDVALRCDPISGHVSLFWYQQALGQGPEFLTYFQNEAQLDKSGLPSDRFFAERPEGSVSTLKIQRTQQEDSAVYLCASSLGSGNNQPQHFGDGTRLSIL.

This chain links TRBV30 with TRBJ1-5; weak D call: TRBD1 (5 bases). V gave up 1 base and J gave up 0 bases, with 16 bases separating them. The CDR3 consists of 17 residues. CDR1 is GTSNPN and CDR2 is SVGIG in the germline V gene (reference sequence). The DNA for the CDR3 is TGTGCCTGGAGTGAGGGCGGGGGGATCTATAGCAATCAGCCCCAGCATTTT. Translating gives CAWSEGGGIYSNQPQHF.

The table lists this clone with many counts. CDR3 nucleotides: TGTGCCACCAGCAGCAGGACTAGCGGGGCCTACGAGCAGTACTTC. It specifies CATSSRTSGAYEQYF. The chain carries TRBV15 and TRBJ2-7; TRBD2 matches 12 bases. Trimming cost V 3 bases and J 2 bases; bases outside gene matches: 2. There are 15 residues in the CDR3. CDR1 and CDR2 (germline): LNHNV, YYDKDF (reference sequence).

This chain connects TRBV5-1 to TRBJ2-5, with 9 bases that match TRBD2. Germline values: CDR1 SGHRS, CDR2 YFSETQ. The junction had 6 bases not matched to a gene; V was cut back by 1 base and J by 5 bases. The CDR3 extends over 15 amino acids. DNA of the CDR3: TGCGCCAGCAGCTTGTCCCTAGCGGGGTGGGAGACCCAGTACTTC. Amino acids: CASSLSLAGWETQYF.

CDR3 amino acids: CASSVVGDLAEAFF. The CDR3 coding sequence is TGTGCCAGCAGCGTAGTTGGAGACCTCGCTGAAGCTTTCTTT. This chain connects TRBV9 to TRBJ1-1; no firm D call. The V end was cut by 0 bases, the J end by 6 bases, with 12 bases between. Germline CDR1 reads SGDLS; CDR2 reads YYNGEE. The CDR3 length is 14 residues.

CDR3 in DNA: TGTGCCAGCAGCTTTAGGGGCGCGGGAGATACGCAGTATTTT. It yields the protein CASSFRGAGDTQYF. The chain recombines TRBV7-9 with TRBJ2-3; D possibly matches TRBD1 or TRBD2 (5 bases each). The CDR3 consists of 14 residues. Germline V gives CDR1 SEHNR, CDR2 FQNEAQ (reference sequence). V lost 3 bases to trimming and J lost 5 bases, with 12 bases between them.

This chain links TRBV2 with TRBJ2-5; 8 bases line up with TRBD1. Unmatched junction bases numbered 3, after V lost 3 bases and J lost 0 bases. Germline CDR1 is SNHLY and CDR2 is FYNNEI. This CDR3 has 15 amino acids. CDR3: CASSDSGGNQETQYF. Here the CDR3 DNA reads TGTGCCAGCAGTGACTCAGGGGGCAACCAAGAGACCCAGTACTTC.

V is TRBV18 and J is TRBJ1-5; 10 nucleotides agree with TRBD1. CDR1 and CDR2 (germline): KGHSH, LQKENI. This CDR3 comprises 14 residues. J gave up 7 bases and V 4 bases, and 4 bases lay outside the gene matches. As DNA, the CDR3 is TGTGCCAGCTCACAAGGACAGGGGGACCAGCCCCAGCATTTT. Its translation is CASSQGQGDQPQHF. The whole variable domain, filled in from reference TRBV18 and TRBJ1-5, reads NAGVMQNPRHLVRRRGQEARLRCSPMKGHSHVYWYRQLPEEGLKFMVYLQKENIIDESGMPKERFSAEFPKEGPSILRIQQVVRGDSAAYFCASSQGQGDQPQHFGDGTRLSIL.

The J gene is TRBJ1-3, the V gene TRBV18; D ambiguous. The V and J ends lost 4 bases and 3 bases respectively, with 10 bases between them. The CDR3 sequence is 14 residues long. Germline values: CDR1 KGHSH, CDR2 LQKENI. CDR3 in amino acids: CASSLSGLGNTIYF. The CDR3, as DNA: TGTGCCAGCTCACTTTCGGGCCTTGGAAACACCATATATTTT.

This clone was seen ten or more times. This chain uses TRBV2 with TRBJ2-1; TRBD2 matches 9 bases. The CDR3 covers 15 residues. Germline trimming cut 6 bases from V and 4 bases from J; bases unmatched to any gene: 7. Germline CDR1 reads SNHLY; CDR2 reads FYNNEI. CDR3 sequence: CASRTSGGLYNEQFF. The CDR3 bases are TGTGCCAGCAGGACGAGCGGGGGGCTTTACAATGAGCAGTTCTTC.

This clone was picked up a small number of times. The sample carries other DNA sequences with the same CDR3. The CDR3 is CASSLGVLYEQYF. The CDR3 region has the DNA TGTGCCAGCAGCTTAGGGGTTCTCTACGAGCAGTACTTC. The J gene is TRBJ2-7, the V gene TRBV11-2, with no clear D. This CDR3 contains 13 residues. V shed 1 base and J shed 3 bases, with 7 bases lying between them. Germline V CDR1 and CDR2: SGHAT, FQNNGV.

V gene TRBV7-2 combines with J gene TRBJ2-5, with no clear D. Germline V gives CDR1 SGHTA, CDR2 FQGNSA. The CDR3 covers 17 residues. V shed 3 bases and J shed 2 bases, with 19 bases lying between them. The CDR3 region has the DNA TGTGCCAGCAGCTTCGGAGCCTCTCCGGCCTCTCAAGAGACCCAGTACTTC. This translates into CASSFGASPASQETQYF.

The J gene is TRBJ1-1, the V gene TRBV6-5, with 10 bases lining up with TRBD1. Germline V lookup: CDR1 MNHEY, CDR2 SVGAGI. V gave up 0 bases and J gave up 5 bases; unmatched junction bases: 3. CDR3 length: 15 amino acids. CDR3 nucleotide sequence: TGTGCCAGCAGTTACTCGAGGACAGGGGGAACTGAAGCTTTCTTT. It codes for CASSYSRTGGTEAFF.

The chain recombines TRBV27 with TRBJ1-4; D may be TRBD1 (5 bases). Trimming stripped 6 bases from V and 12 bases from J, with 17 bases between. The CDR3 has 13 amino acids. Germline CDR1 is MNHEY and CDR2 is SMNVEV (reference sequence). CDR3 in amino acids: CASSLYRGGQLFF. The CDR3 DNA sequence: TGTGCCAGCAGCCTATATCGGGGGGGACAACTGTTTTTT.

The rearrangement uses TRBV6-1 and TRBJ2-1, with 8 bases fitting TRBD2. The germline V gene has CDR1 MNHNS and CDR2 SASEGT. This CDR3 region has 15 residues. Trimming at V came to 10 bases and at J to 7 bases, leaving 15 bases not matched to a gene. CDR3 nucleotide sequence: TGTGCCACCCTTAGCGGGGCTGGGGTGTGGAATGAGCAGTTCTTC. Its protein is CATLSGAGVWNEQFF.